This T cell receptor beta chain was identified in a study of blood T cell repertoires in COVID-19. Study overall: The origin of the acute and convalescent COVID-19 samples was the United States, Italy and Spain. The cDNA or gDNA used as material had been derived from T cells, B-cell-depleted T cells, or PBMCs.

Original methodology: Using reference gene primer amplification, nucleated cell counts were estimated. The table came from immunoSEQ multiplex PCR; TCRdb's copy has only in-frame clones and leaves some out. V, J and clone size are taken as reported in that table, and D and trimming were inferred from the DNA itself. The sample consists of 150,000 to 200,000 clones, roughly 87% of them appearing once. This TCR derives from a woman aged 45-65 years with acute or convalescent COVID-19. Sequencing was performed on peripheral blood.

In DNA, the CDR3 is TGTGCCAGCAGCCAACCGGGACAGCCCTACGAGCAGTACTTC. It codes for CASSQPGQPYEQYF. The V and J genes are TRBV14 and TRBJ2-7; TRBD1 aligns across 7 bases. The CDR3 has 14 amino acids. In germline, CDR1 is SGHDN, CDR2 FVKESK. The V segment lost 2 bases and the J segment 2 bases; nucleotides outside the gene matches: 3.